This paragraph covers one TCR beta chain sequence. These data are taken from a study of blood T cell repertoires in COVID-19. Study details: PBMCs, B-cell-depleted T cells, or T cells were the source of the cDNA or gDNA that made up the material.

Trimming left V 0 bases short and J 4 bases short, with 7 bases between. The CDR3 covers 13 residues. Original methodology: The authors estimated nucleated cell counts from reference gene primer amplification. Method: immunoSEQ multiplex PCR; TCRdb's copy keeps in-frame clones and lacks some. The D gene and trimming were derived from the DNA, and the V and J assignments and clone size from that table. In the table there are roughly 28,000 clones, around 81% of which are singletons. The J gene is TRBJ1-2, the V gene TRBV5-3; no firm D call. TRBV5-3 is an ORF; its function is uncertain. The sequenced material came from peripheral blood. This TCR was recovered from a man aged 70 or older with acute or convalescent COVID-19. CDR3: CARSLAEPYGYTF. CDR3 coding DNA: TGTGCCAGAAGCTTGGCGGAGCCCTATGGCTACACCTTC.